This T cell receptor (beta chain) was identified during a study of blood T cell repertoires in COVID-19. Sequencing used immunoSEQ multiplex PCR; TCRdb keeps in-frame clones, though not all of them. The repertoire includes under 300,000 clones, 70% to 90% of them detected once, and approximately 1.6% sits in the top ten. The source of this sequence is a woman aged 50 to 65 who had recovered from COVID-19. Sequencing used PBMCs or T cells enriched from blood (not recorded which).

The CDR3 is CASSQGYNEQFF. CDR3 nucleotide sequence: TGTGCCAGCAGTCAGGGCTACAATGAGCAGTTCTTC. J is TRBJ2-1 and V is TRBV28; possible D gene TRBD1, 5 bases. Trimming removed 5 bases from V and 3 bases from J, with 5 bases in between. Germline assignment: CDR1 MDHEN and CDR2 SYDVKM. The CDR3 has 12 residues.